This T cell receptor (beta chain) emerged from a study of blood T cell repertoires in COVID-19. Study in general: The samples span acute and convalescent COVID-19 from the United States, Italy and Spain. From T cells, B-cell-depleted T cells, or PBMCs came the material, which was cDNA or gDNA.

Authors' methods: Cell counts per sample came from amplifying reference gene primers. The method was immunoSEQ multiplex PCR; TCRdb's version includes in-frame clones alone and lacks a portion of them. Clone size and V and J calls were adopted from that table, with D and trimming inferred from the DNA. The table has roughly 130,000 clones, roughly 75% seen once. CDR3 length: 14 amino acids. Per germline, CDR1 KGHDR and CDR2 SFDVKD. V lost 4 bases and J 0 bases, leaving 7 bases between the germline ends. The origin of this receptor is a man aged 55 to 70 with active or convalescent COVID-19. Material: peripheral blood. V usage is TRBV24-1 and J usage is TRBJ2-3; D call uncertain. The CDR3 region is CATSEEFSTDTQYF. The CDR3, as DNA: TGTGCCACCAGTGAGGAGTTTAGCACAGATACGCAGTATTTT.